The present T cell receptor (beta chain) was sequenced within a study of cytomegalovirus exposure and HLA in healthy donors. Trimming shortened V by 1 base and J by 2 bases, and 17 bases separated the two germline ends. Germline V gives CDR1 SGHRS, CDR2 YFSETQ. The CDR3 loop spans 17 amino acids. The PCR was carried out with 60 Vbeta primers and 13 Jbeta primers. This table comes from immunoSEQ multiplex PCR, and its TCRdb copy is limited to in-frame clones, with some not included. The sample holds about 130,000 clones, approximately 81% seen once. The chain has TRBV5-1 and TRBJ2-3, with D possibly being TRBD2 (6 bases). The source is a male donor in good health and CMV-seronegative. Sequencing was carried out using PBMCs. For the CDR3, the DNA is TGCGCCAGCAGCTTGACCGCTGTGGGGGGTTTCACAGATACGCAGTATTTT. Translated: CASSLTAVGGFTDTQYF.